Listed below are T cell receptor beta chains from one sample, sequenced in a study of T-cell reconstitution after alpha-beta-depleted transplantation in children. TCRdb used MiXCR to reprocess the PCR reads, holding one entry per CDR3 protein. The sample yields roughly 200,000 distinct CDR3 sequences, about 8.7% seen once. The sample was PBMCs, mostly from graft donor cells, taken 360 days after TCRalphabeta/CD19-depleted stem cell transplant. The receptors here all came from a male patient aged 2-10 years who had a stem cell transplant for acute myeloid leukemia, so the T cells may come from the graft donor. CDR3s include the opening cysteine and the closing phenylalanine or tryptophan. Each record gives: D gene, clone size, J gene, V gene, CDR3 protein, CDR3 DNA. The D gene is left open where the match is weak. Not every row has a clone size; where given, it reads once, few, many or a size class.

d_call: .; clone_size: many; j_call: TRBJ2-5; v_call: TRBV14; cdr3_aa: CASSQDRSTSYQETQYF; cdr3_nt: TGTGCCAGCAGCCAAGATCGCTCGACTTCGTACCAAGAGACCCAGTACTTC
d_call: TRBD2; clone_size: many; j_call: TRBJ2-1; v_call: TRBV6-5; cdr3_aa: CASSYSRLAGVLRDNEQFF; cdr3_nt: TGTGCCAGCAGTTACTCGAGGCTAGCGGGGGTGCTAAGGGACAATGAGCAGTTCTTC
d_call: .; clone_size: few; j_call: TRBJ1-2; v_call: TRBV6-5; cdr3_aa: CASSYFRNYGYTF; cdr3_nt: TGTGCCAGCAGTTATTTCAGGAACTATGGCTACACCTTC
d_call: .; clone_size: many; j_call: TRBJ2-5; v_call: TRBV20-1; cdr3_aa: CSARGWSSQETQYF; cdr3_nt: TGCAGTGCTAGAGGGTGGTCCTCCCAAGAGACCCAGTACTTC
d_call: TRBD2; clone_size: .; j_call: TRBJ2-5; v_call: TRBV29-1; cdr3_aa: CSFSGGQETQYF; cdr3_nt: TGCAGCTTTAGCGGGGGTCAAGAGACCCAGTACTTC
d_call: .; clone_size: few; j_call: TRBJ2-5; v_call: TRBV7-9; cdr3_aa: CASSLTVSETQYF; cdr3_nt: TGTGCCAGCAGCCTAACCGTTTCAGAGACCCAGTACTTC
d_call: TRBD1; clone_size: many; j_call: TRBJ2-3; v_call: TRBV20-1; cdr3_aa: CSARERGQHWRNTQYF; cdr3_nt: TGCAGTGCTAGAGAACGGGGACAGCACTGGAGAAATACGCAGTATTTT
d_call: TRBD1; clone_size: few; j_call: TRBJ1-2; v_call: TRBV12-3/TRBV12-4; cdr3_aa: CASRDRGSANYGYTF; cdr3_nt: TGTGCCAGCAGGGACAGGGGATCGGCTAACTATGGCTACACCTTC
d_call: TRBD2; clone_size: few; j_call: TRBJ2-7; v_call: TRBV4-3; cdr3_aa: CASTPGLAGSYEQYF; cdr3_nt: TGCGCCAGCACCCCTGGACTAGCGGGATCCTACGAGCAGTACTTC
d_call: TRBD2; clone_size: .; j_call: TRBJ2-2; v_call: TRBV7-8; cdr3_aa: CASSSGLAGGPDTGELFF; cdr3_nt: TGTGCCAGCAGCTCGGGACTAGCGGGAGGGCCTGACACCGGGGAGCTGTTTTTT
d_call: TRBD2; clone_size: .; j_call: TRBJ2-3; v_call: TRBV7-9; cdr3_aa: CASTLRASGEPTDTQYF; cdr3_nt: TGTGCCAGCACACTCCGGGCTAGCGGGGAACCCACAGATACGCAGTATTTT
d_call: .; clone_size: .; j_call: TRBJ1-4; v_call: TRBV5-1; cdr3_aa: CASSLSPGLSNEKLFF; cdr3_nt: TGCGCCAGCAGCCTCTCCCCAGGACTGAGTAATGAAAAACTGTTTTTT
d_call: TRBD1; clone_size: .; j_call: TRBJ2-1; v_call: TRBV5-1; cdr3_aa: CASSRTGVLSSYNEQFF; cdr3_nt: TGCGCCAGCAGTCGGACAGGAGTACTGAGCTCCTACAATGAGCAGTTCTTC
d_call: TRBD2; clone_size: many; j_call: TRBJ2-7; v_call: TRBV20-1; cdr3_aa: CSGQLAGSFYEQYF; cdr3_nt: TGCAGTGGCCAACTAGCGGGAAGCTTCTACGAGCAGTACTTC
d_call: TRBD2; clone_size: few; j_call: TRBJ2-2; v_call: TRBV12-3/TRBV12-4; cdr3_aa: CASSPSGLLSGELFF; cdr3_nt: TGTGCCAGCAGCCCTAGCGGACTACTTTCCGGGGAGCTGTTTTTT
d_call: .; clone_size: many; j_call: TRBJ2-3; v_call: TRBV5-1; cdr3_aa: CASSFPSGDTQYF; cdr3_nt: TGCGCCAGCAGCTTCCCGTCAGGGGATACGCAGTATTTT
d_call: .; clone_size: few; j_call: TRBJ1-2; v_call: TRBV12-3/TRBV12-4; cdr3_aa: CASSPRSAGGYTF; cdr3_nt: TGTGCCAGCAGCCCAAGATCCGCTGGGGGCTACACCTTC
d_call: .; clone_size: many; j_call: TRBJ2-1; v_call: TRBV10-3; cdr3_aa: CAISESSGNYNEQFF; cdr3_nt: TGTGCCATCAGTGAGTCGAGCGGAAATTACAATGAGCAGTTCTTC
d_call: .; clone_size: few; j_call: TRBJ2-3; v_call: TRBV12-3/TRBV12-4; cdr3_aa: CASSLHSGDTQYF; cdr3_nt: TGTGCCAGCAGTCTCCATAGCGGAGATACGCAGTATTTT
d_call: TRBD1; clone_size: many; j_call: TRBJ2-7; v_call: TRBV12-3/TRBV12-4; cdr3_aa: CASSRSDRGWNEQYF; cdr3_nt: TGTGCCAGCAGTCGCTCGGACAGGGGATGGAACGAGCAGTACTTC
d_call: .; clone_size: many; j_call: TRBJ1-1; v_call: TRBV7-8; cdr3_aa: CASSLEFQNTEAFF; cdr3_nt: TGTGCCAGCAGCTTAGAATTCCAGAACACTGAAGCTTTCTTT
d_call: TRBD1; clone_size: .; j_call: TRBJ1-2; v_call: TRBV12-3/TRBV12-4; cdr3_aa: CASVSWGQGAESNYGYTF; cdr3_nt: TGTGCCAGCGTTTCCTGGGGGCAGGGGGCAGAGTCCAACTATGGCTACACCTTC
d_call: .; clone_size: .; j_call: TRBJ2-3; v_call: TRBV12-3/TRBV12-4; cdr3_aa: CASSFIRDTQYF; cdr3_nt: TGTGCCAGCAGTTTTATTCGAGATACGCAGTATTTT
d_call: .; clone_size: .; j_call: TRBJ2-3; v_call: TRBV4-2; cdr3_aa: CASSQEARTDTQYF; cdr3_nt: TGTGCCAGCAGCCAAGAGGCTAGAACAGATACGCAGTATTTT
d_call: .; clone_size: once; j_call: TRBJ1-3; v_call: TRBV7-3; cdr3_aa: CASSSSPGNTIYF; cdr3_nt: TGTGCCAGCAGCTCCTCTCCCGGAAACACCATATATTTT
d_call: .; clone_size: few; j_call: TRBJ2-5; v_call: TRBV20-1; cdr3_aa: CSAREADWGRETQYF; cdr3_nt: TGCAGTGCTAGAGAGGCTGACTGGGGGCGGGAGACCCAGTACTTC
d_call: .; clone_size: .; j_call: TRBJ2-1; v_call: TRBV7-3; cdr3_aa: CASSLNAGNNEQFF; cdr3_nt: TGTGCCAGCAGCTTAAACGCAGGGAACAATGAGCAGTTCTTC
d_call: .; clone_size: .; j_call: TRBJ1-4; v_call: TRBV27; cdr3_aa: CASSPIRDPNEKLFF; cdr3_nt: TGTGCCAGCAGTCCGATCAGGGACCCTAATGAAAAACTGTTTTTT
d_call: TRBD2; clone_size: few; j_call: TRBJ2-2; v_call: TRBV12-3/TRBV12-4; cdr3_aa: CASSGLAGANTGELFF; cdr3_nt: TGTGCCAGCAGCGGACTAGCGGGGGCGAACACCGGGGAGCTGTTTTTT
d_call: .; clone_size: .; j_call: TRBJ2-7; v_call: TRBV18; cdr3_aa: CASSPPDTYEQYF; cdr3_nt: TGTGCCAGCTCACCGCCGGACACCTACGAGCAGTACTTC
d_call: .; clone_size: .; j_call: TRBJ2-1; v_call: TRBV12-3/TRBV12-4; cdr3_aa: CASSPRDISYNEQFF; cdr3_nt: TGTGCCAGCAGTCCCCGGGACATCTCCTACAATGAGCAGTTCTTC
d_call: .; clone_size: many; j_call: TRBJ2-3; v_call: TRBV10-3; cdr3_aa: CAISGTDTQYF; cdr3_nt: TGTGCCATCAGTGGCACAGATACGCAGTATTTT
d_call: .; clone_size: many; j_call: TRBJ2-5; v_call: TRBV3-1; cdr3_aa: CASSQDPSDTTGGTQYF; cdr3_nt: TGTGCCAGCAGCCAAGATCCCTCTGACACGACTGGAGGGACCCAGTACTTC
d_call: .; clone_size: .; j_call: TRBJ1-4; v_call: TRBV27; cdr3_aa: CASSDLPPTNEKLFF; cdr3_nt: TGTGCCAGCAGTGATCTACCCCCAACTAATGAAAAACTGTTTTTT
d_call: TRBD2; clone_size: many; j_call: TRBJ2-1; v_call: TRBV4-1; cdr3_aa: CASSQRLAGLHRYQHREQFF; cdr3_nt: TGCGCCAGCAGCCAAAGACTAGCGGGCCTTCACCGCTATCAACACAGGGAGCAGTTCTTC
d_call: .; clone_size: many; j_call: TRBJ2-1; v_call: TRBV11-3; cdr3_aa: CASSLRGSNNEQFF; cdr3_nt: TGTGCCAGCAGCTTAAGGGGGAGTAACAATGAGCAGTTCTTC
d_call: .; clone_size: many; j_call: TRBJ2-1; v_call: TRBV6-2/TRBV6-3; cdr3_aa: CASSYSPGVSQPYNEQFF; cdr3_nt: TGTGCCAGCAGTTATAGTCCAGGGGTTAGCCAACCCTACAATGAGCAGTTCTTC
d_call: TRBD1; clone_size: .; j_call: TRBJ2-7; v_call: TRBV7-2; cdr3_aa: CASSPGQVGLYEQYF; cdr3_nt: TGTGCCAGCAGCCCGGGACAGGTGGGGCTCTACGAGCAGTACTTC
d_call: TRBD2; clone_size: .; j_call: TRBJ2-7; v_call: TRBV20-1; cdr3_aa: CSAPHSGRVSYEQYF; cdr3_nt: TGCAGTGCTCCTCATAGCGGGAGGGTTTCCTACGAGCAGTACTTC
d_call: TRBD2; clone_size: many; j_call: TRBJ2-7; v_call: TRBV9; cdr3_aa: CASSPGLGPYEQYF; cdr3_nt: TGTGCCAGCAGCCCGGGACTAGGGCCCTACGAGCAGTACTTC
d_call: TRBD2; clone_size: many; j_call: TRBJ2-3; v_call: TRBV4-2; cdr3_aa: CASSQDLSGLAADTQYF; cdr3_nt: TGTGCCAGCAGCCAAGATCTTAGCGGGCTAGCGGCAGATACGCAGTATTTT
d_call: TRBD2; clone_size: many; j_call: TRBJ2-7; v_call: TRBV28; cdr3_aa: CASSEGTSGYEQYF; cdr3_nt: TGTGCCAGCAGTGAGGGGACTAGCGGCTACGAGCAGTACTTC
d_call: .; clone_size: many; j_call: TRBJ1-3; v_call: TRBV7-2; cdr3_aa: CASSPPRFGQASSGNTIYF; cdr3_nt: TGTGCCAGCAGCCCCCCCCGTTTCGGGCAGGCGAGCTCTGGAAACACCATATATTTT
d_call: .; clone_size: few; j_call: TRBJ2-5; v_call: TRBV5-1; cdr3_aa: CASSLGGSSETQYF; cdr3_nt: TGCGCCAGCAGCTTGGGGGGGTCGTCGGAGACCCAGTACTTC
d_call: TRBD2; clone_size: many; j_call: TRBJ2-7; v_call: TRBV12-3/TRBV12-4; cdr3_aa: CASSLAAGGSYEQYF; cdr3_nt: TGTGCCAGCAGTTTAGCAGCGGGGGGCTCCTACGAGCAGTACTTC
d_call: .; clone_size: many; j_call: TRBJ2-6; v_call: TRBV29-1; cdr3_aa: CSVVSQGAGANVLTF; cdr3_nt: TGCAGCGTTGTCTCCCAGGGTGCTGGGGCCAACGTCCTGACTTTC
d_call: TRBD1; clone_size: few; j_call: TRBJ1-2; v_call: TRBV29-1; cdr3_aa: CSAPSGTGGLRGYTF; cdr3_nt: TGCAGCGCCCCGAGCGGGACAGGGGGTCTCCGTGGCTACACCTTC
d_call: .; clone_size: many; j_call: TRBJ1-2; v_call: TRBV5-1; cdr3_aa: CASSFDGSYGYTF; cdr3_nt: TGCGCCAGCAGCTTCGACGGCAGCTATGGCTACACCTTC